A single sample gave rise to the 10 T cell receptor beta chains below, sequenced in a study of T-cell memory formation after mild COVID-19. TCRdb redid the calling of the 5' RACE reads with MiXCR, one entry per CDR3 protein. The table records 150,000 or so distinct CDR3 sequences, around 15% of them present only once. Sequenced material: PBMCs or a T cell subset sorted from them (not recorded which). These receptors were obtained from an adult woman who had mild COVID-19 (a few samples of this study predate the infection). Cell type and time point are not known.

This clonotype was observed at least ten times. The gene calls are TRBV5-5 and TRBJ2-7; TRBD2 matches at 9 bases. Germline V gives CDR1 SGHKS, CDR2 YYEKEE (reference sequence). The CDR3 sequence is 14 residues long. J was trimmed by 2 bases and V by 5 bases; bases with no gene match: 5. The chain's CDR3 is CASSTTSGPYEQYF. CDR3 DNA sequence: TGTGCCAGCAGTACGACTAGCGGTCCCTACGAGCAGTACTTC.

The V gene is TRBV7-9, the J gene TRBJ1-1; 7 nucleotides agree with TRBD1. The CDR3 contains 16 residues. Germline CDR1 SEHNR, CDR2 FQNEAQ (reference sequence). V shed 7 bases and J 4 bases; nucleotides not matched to a gene: 15. The CDR3 protein is CASTRPTGRGFTEAFF. Here the CDR3 DNA reads TGTGCCAGCACCCGCCCGACAGGGAGGGGTTTCACTGAAGCTTTCTTT.

This clonotype has more than one count but fewer than ten. The chain carries TRBV12-3 or TRBV12-4 and TRBJ1-1, with 8 nucleotides matching TRBD1. The CDR3 sequence is 14 residues long. V lost 6 bases, J lost 1 base, and 4 bases stayed unmatched. CDR3 DNA sequence: TGTGCCAGCAGGGGTGACAGGGGGAACACTGAAGCTTTCTTT. Its protein product is CASRGDRGNTEAFF.

The chain links TRBV12-3 or TRBV12-4 to TRBJ2-5, with TRBD1 matching 9 bases. J gave up 1 base and V 1 base, and 1 base lay outside the gene matches. The CDR3 has 15 amino acids. The CDR3 sequence: CASSLGQGVQETQYF. The CDR3 DNA reads TGTGCCAGCAGTTTAGGACAGGGGGTCCAAGAGACCCAGTACTTC.

V gene TRBV4-1 combines with J gene TRBJ1-6; 10 bases agree with TRBD1. Germline CDR1 and CDR2: MGHRA and YSYEKL. This CDR3 is 17 amino acids long. V lost 2 bases, J lost 5 bases, and 6 bases stayed unmatched. The DNA of the CDR3 is TGCGCCAGCAGCCAACCGGGGGGGACAGGGGATAATTCACCCCTCCACTTT. This gives the protein CASSQPGGTGDNSPLHF.

This clonotype was counted only a few times. The chain joins TRBV11-1 to TRBJ1-1; 9 bases line up with TRBD1. Germline V CDR1 and CDR2: SGHAT, FQDESV (reference sequence). V shed 4 bases, J shed 5 bases, and the junction held 8 bases outside the gene matches. CDR3 size: 15 residues. For the CDR3, the DNA is TGTGCCAGCAGCTCGCGGGACAGGGTATTAACTGAAGCTTTCTTT. It specifies CASSSRDRVLTEAFF.

V is TRBV4-1 and J is TRBJ2-2; 9 bases match TRBD2. V dropped 0 bases and J dropped 10; count of bases not matched to a gene: 15. The CDR3 has 18 amino acids. CDR1 and CDR2 (germline): MGHRA, YSYEKL. The DNA of the CDR3 is TGCGCCAGCAGCCAAGATCCCACTGCGGGGGGGTTTTCTTCGGAGCTGTTTTTT. This encodes CASSQDPTAGGFSSELFF.

This chain connects TRBV5-6 to TRBJ1-2; the D is unclear. Trimming pared 4 bases from V and 8 bases from J, leaving 27 bases between. Germline lookup yields CDR1 SGHDT and CDR2 YYEEEE. CDR3 length equals 17 residues. In DNA form, the CDR3 reads TGTGCCAGCAGCCATCCCGATACCCCTATCTGGGCTGGGGGCTACACCTTC. Protein sequence: CASSHPDTPIWAGGYTF.

This clonotype was seen more than once but under ten times. The chain uses TRBV6-5 and TRBJ2-3, with D tentatively TRBD1 or TRBD2 (5 bases each). The CDR3 extends over 14 amino acids. V shed 2 bases and J shed 7 bases, with 13 bases lying between them. The germline V gene encodes CDR1 MNHEY and CDR2 SVGAGI. CDR3 nucleotides: TGTGCCAGCAGTTACCTTGAGGGACCATATACGCAGTATTTT. This translates into CASSYLEGPYTQYF.

This clonotype appeared a few times. The rearrangement uses TRBV6-5 and TRBJ2-1, with TRBD2 matching 12 bases. Germline V lookup: CDR1 MNHEY, CDR2 SVGAGI. The CDR3 sequence is 17 residues long. The trim removed 0 bases at V and 9 bases at J, leaving 9 bases unmatched. The CDR3 region has the DNA TGTGCCAGCAGTTACTCGCTTGGCCTAGCGGGAGGGACTGAGCAGTTCTTC. The encoded protein is CASSYSLGLAGGTEQFF.